This TCR beta chain was sequenced during a study of OX40 agonist ivuxolimab in advanced cancers. Background on the whole study: Ivuxolimab was a fully human IgG2 agonistic monoclonal antibody targeting the costimulatory receptor OX40 (CD134). The monotherapy dose-escalation portion (N of about 50 patients) of the phase I ivuxolimab trial is reported in the paper. The dose-escalation cohort was about 87% male with a mean age of about 54 years, ranging from 23 to 79. Patients were allowed to have had prior anti-PD-1, anti-PD-L1 or anti-CTLA-4 therapy, and around two fifths of the dose-escalation patients had been treated with checkpoint inhibitors. Peripheral TCRbeta sequencing was intended to test whether TCR sequence diversity was altered and clonal T-cell expansion was caused by ivuxolimab. Partial responses occurred in three dose-escalation patients: two with cutaneous melanoma and one with hepatocellular carcinoma. Of the roughly 54 dose-escalation patients, hepatocellular carcinoma was present in around 20, melanoma in roughly 15, renal cell carcinoma in 9 and head and neck cancer in 9. Intravenous ivuxolimab was administered to patients every 2 weeks at six dose levels: 0.01, 0.1, 0.3, 1.5, 3 and 10 mg/kg. Summary of the overall study and its limitations: On average, CD8+ T cells showed more expanded clones than CD4+ T cells after ivuxolimab. At doses of 0.1 to 3.0 mg/kg, clonal expansion of both CD4+ and CD8+ blood T cells was observed from baseline to week 6. The antigen specificity of the peripheral T cells that underwent clonal expansion was not determined. Low levels of normalized T-cell clonal expansion were also shown by some nonresponding patients. Partial responders in the 0.1-3.0 mg/kg groups had among the lowest normalized peripheral clonal expansion, especially among CD8+ T cells.

The trial excluded patients who had a history of autoimmune disease or were on systemic immunosuppression. Peripheral blood for TCR sequencing was drawn from every dose cohort at baseline, at cycle 4 day 1 and at cycle 7 day 1. The samples were drawn from a first-in-human, open-label, multicenter phase I dose-escalation trial of ivuxolimab. Adults with locally advanced or metastatic melanoma, renal cell carcinoma, hepatocellular carcinoma or head and neck squamous cell carcinoma were enrolled in the trial. CD4+ and CD8+ T cells were sorted separately from peripheral blood before TCR sequencing. The germline V end is reduced by 5 bases and the J end by 2 bases; junction bases left unmatched: 3. The CDR3 starts with the cysteine, ends with the phenylalanine, and has 13 residues. Of the read, only the CDR3 DNA is kept; its 39 bases are in frame from base 1. The germline V gene provides CDR1 SGHRS and CDR2 YFSETQ.

In the case of this clone: This receptor's antigen is unknown. Base quality data are lacking; no much larger clone is found one base away.

Genomic DNA was isolated from the sorted cells so that the TCRbeta CDR3 region could be sequenced. TCRbeta CDR3 regions were sequenced using the immunoSEQ Assay. TCRdb carries this immuneACCESS record with in-frame sequences only. Its versions omit some clonotypes, under half of them owing to an unresolved V gene in the studies checked, with the rest unexplained. This sample lists 20,000 or so clones; 86% were detected once. The ten top clones hold less than 15% of the sample. This clonotype was sampled from an adult with an advanced solid tumor such as melanoma, head and neck, liver or kidney cancer. The input for sequencing was CD4+ or CD8+ T cells sorted from blood, taken in a trial of the OX40 agonist ivuxolimab. This chain joins TRBV5-1 to TRBJ2-7; 8 bases in between match TRBD2. In nucleotides, the sequence is TGCGCCAGCAGTGTAGCGGGGCCCTACGAGCAGTACTTC. Protein translation: CASSVAGPYEQYF.